This entry describes one T cell receptor (beta chain). No antigen is known for it. The sample comes from a study of monozygotic twins with inflammatory bowel disease. Germline assignment: CDR1 SGDLS and CDR2 YYNGEE. CDR3 length equals 15 residues. Reanalyzing the 5' RACE reads, TCRdb keeps one entry per CDR3 protein, without DNA. Its listing shows 110,000 or so distinct CDR3 sequences. Study-wide findings and caveats: Discordant twins had repertoire similarity that did not differ from that of concordant twins, possibly from limited power. The sharing of clonotypes with others was lower in IBD patients than in healthy twins, especially with disease activity.

The sample consisted of blood. The gene calls are TRBV9 and TRBJ2-7; TCRdb returns TRBD1, unconfirmable since there is no DNA. The source is a human donor with ulcerative colitis or Crohn's disease, or a healthy co-twin of an affected twin (not recorded which). The CDR3 is CASSVADDRGHEQYF.